This TCR beta chain appears in the sequencing data of a study of blood T cell repertoires in COVID-19. Across the whole study: COVID-19 samples, acute and convalescent, were from the United States, Italy and Spain. T cells, B-cell-depleted T cells, or PBMCs supplied cDNA or gDNA.

This CDR3 comprises 18 residues. Germline lookup yields CDR1 SGDLS and CDR2 YYNGEE. The ends lost 3 bases at V and 7 bases at J; junction bases unmatched: 18. In the study's own analysis: Amplification of reference gene primers was used by the study to estimate nucleated cell counts. Method: immunoSEQ multiplex PCR; TCRdb's copy keeps in-frame clones and lacks some. That table furnishes V, J and clone size, whereas the DNA furnished D and trimming. The table includes about 220,000 clones, more than 75% detected once. The chain joins TRBV9 to TRBJ2-1; 8 bases are a match to TRBD2. This sequence was found in a man in his forties or fifties who had recovered from COVID-19. The sample was peripheral blood. This CDR3 reads CASSEMRTSGGRENEQFF. The CDR3 DNA follows: TGTGCCAGCAGCGAGATGCGAACTAGCGGAGGAAGGGAAAATGAGCAGTTCTTC.